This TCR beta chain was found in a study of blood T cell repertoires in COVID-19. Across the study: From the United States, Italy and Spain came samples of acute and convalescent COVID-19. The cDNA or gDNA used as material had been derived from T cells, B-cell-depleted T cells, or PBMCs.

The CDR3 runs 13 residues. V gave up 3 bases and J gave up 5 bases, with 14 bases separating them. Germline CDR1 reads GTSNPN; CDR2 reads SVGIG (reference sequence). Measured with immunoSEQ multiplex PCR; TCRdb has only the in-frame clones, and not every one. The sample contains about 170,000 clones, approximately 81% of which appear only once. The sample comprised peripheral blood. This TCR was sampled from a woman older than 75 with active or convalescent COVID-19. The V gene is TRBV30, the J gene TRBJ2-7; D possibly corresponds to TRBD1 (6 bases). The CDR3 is CAWSSGQSHEQYF. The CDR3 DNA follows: TGTGCCTGGAGCTCTGGACAGTCCCACGAGCAGTACTTC. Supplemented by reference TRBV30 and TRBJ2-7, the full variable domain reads SQTIHQWPATLVQPVGSPLSLECTVEGTSNPNLYWYRQAAGRGLQLLFYSVGIGQISSEVPQNLSASRPQDRQFILSSKKLLLSDSGFYLCAWSSGQSHEQYFGPGTRLTVT.